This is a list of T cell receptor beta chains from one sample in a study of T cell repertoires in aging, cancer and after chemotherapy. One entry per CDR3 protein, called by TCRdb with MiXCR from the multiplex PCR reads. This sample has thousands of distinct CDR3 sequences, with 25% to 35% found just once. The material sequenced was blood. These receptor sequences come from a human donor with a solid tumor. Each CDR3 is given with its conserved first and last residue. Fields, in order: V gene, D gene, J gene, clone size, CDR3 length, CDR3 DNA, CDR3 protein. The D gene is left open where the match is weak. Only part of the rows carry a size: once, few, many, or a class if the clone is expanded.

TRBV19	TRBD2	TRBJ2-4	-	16	TGTGCCAGTAGTCTTAAGGGTTCGGGGAGGGGAAACATTCAGTACTTC	CASSLKGSGRGNIQYF
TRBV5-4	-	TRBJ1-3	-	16	TGTGCCAGCAGCTTGGATAGAGGATTCTCTGGAAACACCATATATTTT	CASSLDRGFSGNTIYF
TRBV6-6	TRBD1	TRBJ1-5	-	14	TGTGCCAGCAGCGGGACAGGGCCCGCGGAGCCCCAGCATTTT	CASSGTGPAEPQHF
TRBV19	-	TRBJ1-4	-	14	TGTGCCAGTAGTACGGACAGCATTAATGAAAAACTGTTTTTT	CASSTDSINEKLFF
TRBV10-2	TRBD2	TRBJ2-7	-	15	TGCGCCAGCACCCTAGCGGCGGTCCTCTCCTACGAGCAGTACTTC	CASTLAAVLSYEQYF
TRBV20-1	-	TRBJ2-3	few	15	TGCAGTGCTAGAGATAGGGCAAAGGGCCCAGATACGCAGTATTTT	CSARDRAKGPDTQYF
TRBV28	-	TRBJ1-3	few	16	TGTGCCAGCAGTTTATTGCAGGTCCTCTCTGGAAACACCATATATTTT	CASSLLQVLSGNTIYF
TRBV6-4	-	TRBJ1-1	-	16	TGTGCCAGCAGTGAAAGCCAGGAGCATGGTGGCACTGAAGCTTTCTTT	CASSESQEHGGTEAFF
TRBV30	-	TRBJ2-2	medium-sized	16	TGTGCCTGGAGTGCAGTCGGTAGGGGGTACACCGGGGAGCTGTTTTTT	CAWSAVGRGYTGELFF
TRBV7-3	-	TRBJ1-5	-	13	TGTGCCAGCAGCTTCAAAATAAATCAGCCCCAGCATTTT	CASSFKINQPQHF
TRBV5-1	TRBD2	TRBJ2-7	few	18	TGCGCCAGCAGCTTGGTGTCTAGCGGGAGAGTTAGCTCCTACGAGCAGTACTTC	CASSLVSSGRVSSYEQYF
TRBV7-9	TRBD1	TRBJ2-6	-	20	TGTGCCAGCAGCTTCTTTCCGGGACAGGGGGCGAAATCCGGGGCCAACGTCCTGACTTTC	CASSFFPGQGAKSGANVLTF
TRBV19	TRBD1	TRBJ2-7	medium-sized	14	TGTGCCAGTACTCACGGGACAGGCGTCCACGAGCAGTACTTC	CASTHGTGVHEQYF
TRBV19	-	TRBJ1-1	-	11	TGTGCCAGTAGCTGGGCCTCTGAAGCTTTCTTT	CASSWASEAFF
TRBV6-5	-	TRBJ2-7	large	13	TGTGCCAGCAGTTACTCGGGGGGGCTAAAGCAGTACTTC	CASSYSGGLKQYF
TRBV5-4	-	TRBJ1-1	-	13	TGTGCCAGCAGCTTACCACCGAACACTGAAGCTTTCTTT	CASSLPPNTEAFF
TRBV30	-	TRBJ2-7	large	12	TGTGCCTGGAGTGTTAGCGCCTACGAGCAGTACTTC	CAWSVSAYEQYF
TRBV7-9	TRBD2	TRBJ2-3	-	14	TGTGCCAGCACCCTTAGCGGGAGATCGGATACGCAGTATTTT	CASTLSGRSDTQYF
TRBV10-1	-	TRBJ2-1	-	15	TGCGCCAGCAGTGAGGGTAGGGGCGCCTACAATGAGCAGTTCTTC	CASSEGRGAYNEQFF
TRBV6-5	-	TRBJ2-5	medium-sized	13	TGTGCCAGCAGTTCTTGGGGGGCGGAGACCCAGTACTTC	CASSSWGAETQYF
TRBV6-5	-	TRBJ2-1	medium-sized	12	TGTGCCAGCAGTCGCCTCCACAATGAGCAGTTCTTC	CASSRLHNEQFF
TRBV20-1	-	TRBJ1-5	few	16	TGCAGTGCTAGAGAGGGTGGCTGGGGACAAATGACGCCCCAGCATTTT	CSAREGGWGQMTPQHF
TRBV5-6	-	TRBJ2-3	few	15	TGTGCCAGCAGCTTGGTTCCGGCTAGCACAGATACGCAGTATTTT	CASSLVPASTDTQYF
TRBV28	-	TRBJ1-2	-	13	TGTGCCAGCTTTTCGGGGGCAAGGATAGGCTACACCTTC	CASFSGARIGYTF
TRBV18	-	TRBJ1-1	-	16	TGTGCCAGCTCACCGACAGTGATATTTTTGAACAATGAAGCTTTCTTT	CASSPTVIFLNNEAFF
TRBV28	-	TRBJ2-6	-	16	TGTGCCAGCAGTCACAGGGTTGGGGTTGGGGCCAACGTCCTGACTTTC	CASSHRVGVGANVLTF
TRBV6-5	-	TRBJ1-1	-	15	TGTGCCAGCAGTTACTCCAGAGCGTTGAACACTGAAGCTTTCTTT	CASSYSRALNTEAFF
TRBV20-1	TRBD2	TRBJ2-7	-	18	TGCAGTGCTAGAGATCCGGGACTAGCAGGGAGGTTGGTCTACGAGCAGTACTTC	CSARDPGLAGRLVYEQYF
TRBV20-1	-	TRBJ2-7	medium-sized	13	TGCAGTGCTAGTTTACCCGGAACCTACGAGCAGTACTTC	CSASLPGTYEQYF
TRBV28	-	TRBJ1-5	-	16	TGTGCCACCAGCAAGGGGGGCACCTCTAGCAATCAGCCCCAGCATTTT	CATSKGGTSSNQPQHF
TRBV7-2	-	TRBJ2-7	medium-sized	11	TGTGCCAGCAGCTTCTCCTACGAGCAGTACTTC	CASSFSYEQYF
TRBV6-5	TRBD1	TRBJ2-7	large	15	TGTGCCAGCAGTTACCGGGGACAGGGAACCTACGAGCAGTACTTC	CASSYRGQGTYEQYF
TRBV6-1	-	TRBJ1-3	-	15	TGTGCCAGCGAGACTAACACAGGCTCTAAAAACACCATATATTTT	CASETNTGSKNTIYF
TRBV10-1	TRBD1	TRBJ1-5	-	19	TGCGCCAGCAGAAGGGACAGGGGGCTGGTTGTACGTAACAATCAGCCCCAGCATTTT	CASRRDRGLVVRNNQPQHF
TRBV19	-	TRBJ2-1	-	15	TGTGCCAGTAGTATATCAGGGCAGAACTACAATGAGCAGTTCTTC	CASSISGQNYNEQFF
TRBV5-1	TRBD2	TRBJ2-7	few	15	TGCGCCAGCAGCACTTCCGGGACTAGCGGGAGCCCGCCCTACTTC	CASSTSGTSGSPPYF
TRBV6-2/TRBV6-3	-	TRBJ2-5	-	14	TGTGCCAGCAGCCAACGGGACAACCAAGAGACCCAGTACTTC	CASSQRDNQETQYF
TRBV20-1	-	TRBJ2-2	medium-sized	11	TGCAGTGCTAGTAGGAACGGGGAGCTGTTTTTT	CSASRNGELFF
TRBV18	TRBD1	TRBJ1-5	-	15	TGTGCCAGCTCACCACGGGCAGGGGGCGGTCAGCCCCAGCATTTT	CASSPRAGGGQPQHF
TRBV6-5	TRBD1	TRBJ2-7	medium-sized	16	TGTGCCAGCAGTTACGATTTAGGGACAGTAAATTACGAGCAGTACTTC	CASSYDLGTVNYEQYF
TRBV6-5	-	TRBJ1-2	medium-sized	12	TGTGCCAGCAGTTACTCAGGGAAAAGCTACACCTTC	CASSYSGKSYTF
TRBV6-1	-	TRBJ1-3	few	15	TGTGCCAGCGAGACTAACACAGGCTCTGGAAACACCATATATTTT	CASETNTGSGNTIYF
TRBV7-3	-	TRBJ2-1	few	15	TGTGCCAGCAGCCTACCTCCCATGTTGGGCAATGAGCAGTTCTTC	CASSLPPMLGNEQFF
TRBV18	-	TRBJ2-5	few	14	TGTGCCAGCTCACCCGGGACCCCCAGAGAGACCCAGTACTTC	CASSPGTPRETQYF
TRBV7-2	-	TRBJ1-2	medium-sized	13	TGTGCCAGCAGCTTATTGGCAGTCAATGGCTACACCTTC	CASSLLAVNGYTF
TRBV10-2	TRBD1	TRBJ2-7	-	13	TGCGCCAGCAGTGCAGGGGGAATCTACGAGCAGTACTTC	CASSAGGIYEQYF
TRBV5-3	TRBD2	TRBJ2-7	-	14	TGTGCCAGAAGCAGTCTACTAGCGAGCTACGAGCAGTACTTC	CARSSLLASYEQYF
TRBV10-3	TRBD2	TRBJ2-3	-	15	TGTGCCATCAGTGATAGCGGGGCTAGCACAGATACGCAGTATTTT	CAISDSGASTDTQYF
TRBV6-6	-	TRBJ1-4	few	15	TGTGCCAGCAGTTACCTAGCAGGGGAGGGGAGCAAACTGTTTTTT	CASSYLAGEGSKLFF